This TCR beta chain was found in a study of T cells after yellow fever vaccination. Whole-study results and caveats: Weaker overall was a secondary response that nonetheless peaked faster, on day 5 versus 15. Some clonotypes were seen in both the CD4 and the CD8 compartments. These made up a small share and likely arose from convergent recombination. Abundant bulk-population clonotypes could contaminate the FACS-sorted repertoires.

This clonotype has a handful of counts. No antigen is known for it. 5'RACE template switching produced TCR cDNA carrying a universal primer site and UMIs. TCRdb re-derived calls from the 5' RACE reads in MiXCR, one entry per CDR3 protein. In the table there are about 580,000 distinct CDR3 sequences, roughly a sixth of which are singletons. The sample here was PBMCs, taken less than 6 days after the first yellow fever vaccination. The sequence came from a man aged 18 to 35 who received the YFV17D yellow fever vaccine.

CDR3 in amino acids: CASSPGTSGGKFF. For the CDR3, the DNA is TGTGCCAGCAGTCCCGGGACTAGCGGGGGAAAGTTCTTC. The genes are TRBV6-4 and TRBJ2-1, with 14 bases aligning to TRBD2. Germline V gene sequence: CDR1 MRHNA, CDR2 SNTAGT. This CDR3 spans 13 amino acids. The junction had 5 bases not matched to a gene; V was cut back by 5 bases and J by 14 bases.